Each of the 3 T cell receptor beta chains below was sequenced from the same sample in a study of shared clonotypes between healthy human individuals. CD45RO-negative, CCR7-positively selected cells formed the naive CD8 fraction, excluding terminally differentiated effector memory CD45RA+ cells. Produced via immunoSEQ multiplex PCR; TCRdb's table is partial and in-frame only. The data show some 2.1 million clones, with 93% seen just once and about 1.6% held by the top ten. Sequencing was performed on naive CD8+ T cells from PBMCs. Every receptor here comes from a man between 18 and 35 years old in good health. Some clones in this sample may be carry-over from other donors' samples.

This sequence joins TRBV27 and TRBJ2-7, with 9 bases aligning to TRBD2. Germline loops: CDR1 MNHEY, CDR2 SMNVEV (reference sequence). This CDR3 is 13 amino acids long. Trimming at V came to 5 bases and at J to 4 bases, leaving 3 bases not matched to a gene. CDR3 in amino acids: CASSHSGSYEQYF. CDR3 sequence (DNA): TGTGCCAGCAGTCATAGCGGGAGTTACGAGCAGTACTTC.

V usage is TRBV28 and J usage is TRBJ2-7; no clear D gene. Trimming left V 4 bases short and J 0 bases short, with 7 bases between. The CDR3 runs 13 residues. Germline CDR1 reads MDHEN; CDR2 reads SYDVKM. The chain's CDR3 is CASSSSTSYEQYF. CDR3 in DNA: TGTGCCAGCAGTTCCTCAACCTCCTACGAGCAGTACTTC.

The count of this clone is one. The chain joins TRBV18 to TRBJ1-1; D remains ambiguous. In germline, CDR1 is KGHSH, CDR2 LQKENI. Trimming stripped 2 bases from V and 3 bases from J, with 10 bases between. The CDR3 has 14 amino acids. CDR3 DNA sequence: TGTGCCAGCTCACCAGTGGCTCTGGACACTGAAGCTTTCTTT. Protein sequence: CASSPVALDTEAFF.